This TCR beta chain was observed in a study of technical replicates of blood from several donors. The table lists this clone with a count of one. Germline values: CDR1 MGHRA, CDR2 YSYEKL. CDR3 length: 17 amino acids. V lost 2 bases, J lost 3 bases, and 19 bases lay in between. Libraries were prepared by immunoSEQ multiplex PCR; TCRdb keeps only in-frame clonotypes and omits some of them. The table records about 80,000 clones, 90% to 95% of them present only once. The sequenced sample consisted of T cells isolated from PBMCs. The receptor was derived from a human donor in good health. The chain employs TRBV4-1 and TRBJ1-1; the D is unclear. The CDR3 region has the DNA TGCGCCAGCAGCCAACGGCGGGGTCAACTGGCGGACACTGAAGCTTTCTTT. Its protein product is CASSQRRGQLADTEAFF.